Listed here are 21 T cell receptor beta chains from one sample, sequenced in a study of graft-versus-host responses after intestinal transplantation. Repertoires were generated with immunoSEQ multiplex PCR, while TCRdb's copy carries only in-frame clones and drops some. Seen here are about 41,000 clones, approximately 95% observed once, and the top ten hold approximately 0.54%. The antigens for these receptors are not known. The sample here was unstimulated CD8+ T cells sorted from spleen or lymph node cells, taken before transplant. The receptor set was obtained from a human donor who was the organ donor for an intestinal transplant.

The sample holds a few counts of this clone. V usage is TRBV7-9 and J usage is TRBJ2-7; D unclear. In germline, CDR1 is SEHNR, CDR2 FQNEAQ (reference sequence). V was pared by 3 bases and J by 7 bases, with 13 bases between. The CDR3 totals 13 residues. CDR3: CASSFFSGFEQYF. CDR3 in DNA: TGTGCCAGCAGCTTTTTCTCTGGGTTTGAGCAGTACTTC.

The CDR3 DNA reads as TGCGCCAGCAGTGAGTCGCTAGCGGGGATGATAGAGACCCAGTACTTC. Protein product: CASSESLAGMIETQYF. This chain connects TRBV10-2 to TRBJ2-5; 9 positions match TRBD2. With 0 bases clipped from V and 4 bases from J, the junction kept 6 bases outside the gene matches. Germline CDR1 reads WSHSY; CDR2 reads SAAADI. The CDR3 consists of 16 residues.

This chain uses TRBV9 with TRBJ2-1; D not certain. Germline values: CDR1 SGDLS, CDR2 YYNGEE. The CDR3 runs to 11 residues. Trimming took off 2 bases at V and 5 bases at J, with 2 bases between the two ends. CDR3 DNA: TGTGCCAGCAGCGTGAACAATGAGCAGTTCTTC. Its protein is CASSVNNEQFF. The full variable domain, with the rest looked up from reference TRBV9 and TRBJ2-1, is DSGVTQTPKHLITATGQRVTLRCSPRSGDLSVYWYQQSLDQGLQFLIQYYNGEERAKGNILERFSAQQFPDLHSELNLSSLELGDSALYFCASSVNNEQFFGPGTRLTVL.

This chain links TRBV6-5 with TRBJ1-2; D might be TRBD1 (5 bases). The germline gives CDR1 MNHEY, CDR2 SVGAGI. There are 14 residues in the CDR3. Trimming left V 0 bases short and J 5 bases short, with 10 bases between. CDR3 nucleotides: TGTGCCAGCAGTTACTCGACAGAAGCTTATGGCTACACCTTC. It codes for CASSYSTEAYGYTF.

The chain links TRBV4-1 to TRBJ2-3, with 11 bases fitting TRBD2. Looked up from germline, CDR1 is MGHRA and CDR2 is YSYEKL. This CDR3 is 16 amino acids long. V was clipped by 7 bases and J by 2 bases; unmatched bases: 8. The CDR3 region is CASNPLAGGSTDTQYF. The CDR3 region has the DNA TGCGCCAGCAATCCATTAGCGGGGGGGTCCACAGATACGCAGTATTTT.

V usage is TRBV19 and J usage is TRBJ2-7; the D call may be TRBD1 or TRBD2 (5 bases each). V was cut by 0 bases and J by 4 bases, with 10 bases left in between. This CDR3 contains 14 residues. From germline, CDR1 is LNHDA and CDR2 SQIVND (reference sequence). CDR3 DNA sequence: TGTGCCAGTAGTATAGATCGGGGCGGGTACGAGCAGTACTTC. The encoded protein is CASSIDRGGYEQYF.

V and J are TRBV6-4 and TRBJ1-2; D not resolved. Germline CDR1 reads MRHNA; CDR2 reads SNTAGT. This CDR3 region has 12 residues. CDR3 bases: TGTTCTCATCGTCAAGGGAGCTATGGCTACACCTTC. This encodes CSHRQGSYGYTF.

The chain uses TRBV15 and TRBJ2-7, with TRBD1 identical over 8 bases. V was clipped by 2 bases and J by 0 bases; unmatched bases: 6. This CDR3 region has 16 residues. Germline V gene lookup returns CDR1 LNHNV and CDR2 YYDKDF (reference sequence). CDR3 in amino acids: CATSRPPGTGSYEQYF. As DNA, the CDR3 is TGTGCCACCAGCAGACCTCCAGGGACAGGCTCCTACGAGCAGTACTTC.

The chain combines TRBV5-6 with TRBJ2-5; D remains ambiguous. Trimming took 4 bases from V and 5 from J, leaving 9 bases between them. The V gene's germline CDR1 is SGHDT and CDR2 YYEEEE. The CDR3 spans 12 residues. CDR3 region: CASSLGWETQYF. Here the CDR3 DNA reads TGTGCCAGCAGCCTAGGGTGGGAGACCCAGTACTTC.

The rearrangement links TRBV30 to TRBJ2-7, with TRBD2 matching 15 bases. The CDR3 is 12 amino acids. The germline CDR1 and CDR2 sequences are GTSNPN and SVGIG (reference sequence). Germline trimming cut 8 bases from V and 6 bases from J; bases unmatched to any gene: 2. This chain's CDR3 is CAGTSGGREQYF. The CDR3 DNA is TGTGCCGGGACTAGCGGGGGGCGCGAGCAGTACTTC. Looking up the rest from reference TRBV30 and TRBJ2-7 gives the full variable domain: SQTIHQWPATLVQPVGSPLSLECTVEGTSNPNLYWYRQAAGRGLQLLFYSVGIGQISSEVPQNLSASRPQDRQFILSSKKLLLSDSGFYLCAGTSGGREQYFGPGTRLTVT.

V usage is TRBV5-5 and J usage is TRBJ2-1, with D uncertain. Germline values: CDR1 SGHKS, CDR2 YYEKEE (reference sequence). CDR3 size: 13 residues. Trimming stripped 4 bases from V and 8 bases from J, with 13 bases between. The CDR3, as DNA: TGTGCCAGCAGCCGTAACGATGTGCATGAGCAGTTCTTC. Translated, it gives CASSRNDVHEQFF.

This chain connects TRBV4-3 to TRBJ1-2; no reliable D call. V dropped 0 bases and J dropped 6 bases, with 11 bases sitting between them. The CDR3 sequence is 14 residues long. Germline CDR1 and CDR2: LGHNA and YSLEER. The CDR3 here is CASSQEPGLDGYTF. CDR3 nucleotide sequence: TGCGCCAGCAGCCAAGAACCGGGTCTAGATGGCTACACCTTC.

V is TRBV5-4 and J is TRBJ2-5; D may be TRBD2 (6 bases). The CDR3 is made up of 12 amino acids. Trimming stripped 2 bases from V and 5 bases from J, with 7 bases between. CDR1 and CDR2 from the germline V gene are SGHNT and YYREEE (reference sequence). The CDR3 coding sequence is TGTGCCAGCAGCTTAGGGAGGGAGACCCAGTACTTC. This encodes CASSLGRETQYF.

The rearrangement joins TRBV27 to TRBJ2-7, with D unresolved. Looked up from germline, CDR1 is MNHEY and CDR2 is SMNVEV (reference sequence). V was pared by 3 bases and J by 3 bases, with 9 bases between. The CDR3 covers 13 residues. The CDR3 sequence is CASSLLFGYEQYF. CDR3 nucleotides: TGTGCCAGCAGTTTGCTGTTTGGCTACGAGCAGTACTTC.

The rearrangement uses TRBV9 and TRBJ1-1; D is unresolved. Germline V gene sequence: CDR1 SGDLS, CDR2 YYNGEE. Deletions cut 0 bases from V and 3 bases from J, with 6 bases between. This CDR3 is 13 amino acids long. The CDR3 bases are TGTGCCAGCAGCGTAGGAGGGTACACTGAAGCTTTCTTT. Encoded protein: CASSVGGYTEAFF.

The chain is built from TRBV18 and TRBJ2-1; possible D gene TRBD2, 6 bases. Germline lookup yields CDR1 KGHSH and CDR2 LQKENI. The CDR3 sequence is 13 residues long. The V end lost 3 bases, the J end lost 5 bases, and 8 bases lay between the germline ends. DNA for the CDR3: TGTGCCAGCTCACCCGAGCGGGACAATGAGCAGTTCTTC. Translated: CASSPERDNEQFF.

The CDR3 DNA is TGTGCCAGCAGTTACTCTGAGGGGTCGGGCTATGGCTACACCTTC. As protein: CASSYSEGSGYGYTF. The chain uses TRBV6-6 and TRBJ1-2, with D possibly being TRBD1 (5 bases). CDR1 and CDR2 from the germline V gene are MNHNY and SVGAGI (reference sequence). The V and J ends lost 0 bases and 4 bases respectively, with 12 bases between them. The CDR3 totals 15 residues.

The chain couples TRBV7-6 to TRBJ2-1; the match to TRBD2 covers 9 bases. The CDR3 sequence is 17 residues long. Germline V gene data show CDR1 as SGHVS and CDR2 as FNYEAQ. Germline trimming cut 2 bases from V and 0 bases from J; bases unmatched to any gene: 5. The CDR3 DNA reads as TGTGCCAGCAGCTTATGGAGCGGGGGGTTCTCCTACAATGAGCAGTTCTTC. It encodes CASSLWSGGFSYNEQFF.

This clone has only one observation. The chain employs TRBV27 and TRBJ1-2, with 7 bases matching TRBD1. The germline V gene encodes CDR1 MNHEY and CDR2 SMNVEV (reference sequence). The CDR3 covers 17 residues. The V segment lost 4 bases and the J segment 5 bases; nucleotides outside the gene matches: 16. The CDR3 DNA sequence: TGTGCCAGCAGTTCCCCAGGGCAGGGGGGTAAATGGTATGGCTACACCTTC. It is translated as CASSSPGQGGKWYGYTF.

The rearrangement links TRBV2 to TRBJ2-7; 10 bases match TRBD2. Looked up from germline, CDR1 is SNHLY and CDR2 is FYNNEI. Germline trimming cut 8 bases from V and 7 bases from J; bases unmatched to any gene: 11. The CDR3 extends over 14 amino acids. The DNA for the CDR3 is TGTGCCAGCCTGGGAGCGGGGGGGCCGGGTGAGCAGTACTTC. Its protein is CASLGAGGPGEQYF.

V is TRBV27 and J is TRBJ2-1, with a weak D call TRBD2 (5 bases). The germline V gene has CDR1 MNHEY and CDR2 SMNVEV (reference sequence). The V end was cut by 5 bases, the J end by 2 bases, with 16 bases between. The CDR3 consists of 16 residues. The CDR3 DNA reads TGTGCCAGCAGTCCGGGGTTCCGAGGGACCTACAATGAGCAGTTCTTC. Translation: CASSPGFRGTYNEQFF.